Each of the 10 T cell receptor beta chains below was sequenced from the same sample in a study of T-cell reconstitution after alpha-beta-depleted transplantation in children. Unique molecular identifiers featured in how the TCRbeta library was prepared. TCRdb itself ran the PCR reads through MiXCR, one entry per CDR3 protein. In the table there are around 45,000 distinct CDR3 sequences, around half of which are singletons. Sequenced material: peripheral blood, taken before TCRalphabeta/CD19-depleted stem cell transplant. The receptor source for this set is a boy younger than two with SCID, due to receive a stem cell transplant.

The J gene is TRBJ2-1, the V gene TRBV7-9, with D uncertain. Trimming took off 5 bases at V and 15 bases at J, with 8 bases between the two ends. Germline lookup yields CDR1 SEHNR and CDR2 FQNEAQ (reference sequence). This CDR3 comprises 9 residues. This CDR3 is CASSNDGFF. In DNA, the CDR3 is TGTGCCAGCAGCAACGATGGGTTCTTC. Full variable domain (rest looked up from reference TRBV7-9 and TRBJ2-1): DTGVSQNPRHKITKRGQNVTFRCDPISEHNRLYWYRQTLGQGPEFLTYFQNEAQLEKSRLLSDRFSAERPKGSFSTLEIQRTEQGDSAMYLCASSNDGFFGPGTRLTVL.

The V and J genes are TRBV28 and TRBJ2-3; maybe TRBD1 (6 bases). Per germline, CDR1 MDHEN and CDR2 SYDVKM. This CDR3 has 19 amino acids. Trimming shortened V by 2 bases and J by 0 bases, and 21 bases separated the two germline ends. The chain's CDR3 is CASSLRGWGRRQSTDTQYF. The CDR3 DNA reads as TGTGCCAGCAGTTTACGGGGCTGGGGGCGAAGACAGAGCACAGATACGCAGTATTTT.

The J gene is TRBJ1-4, the V gene TRBV29-1; no firm D call. The germline V gene has CDR1 SQVTM and CDR2 ANQGSEA. V lost 6 bases and J lost 7, with 9 bases in between. CDR3 length: 11 amino acids. The CDR3 is CSVEVVEKLFF. CDR3 nucleotides: TGCAGCGTCGAGGTTGTTGAAAAACTGTTTTTT.

This chain links TRBV5-4 with TRBJ2-1, with 15 bases identical to TRBD2. CDR3 length: 15 residues. V trimming: 2 bases; J trimming: 14 bases; junction bases outside the gene matches: 8. Per the germline V gene, CDR1 is SGHNT and CDR2 is YYREEE (reference sequence). The CDR3, as DNA: TGTGCCAGCAGCTTTTACGGGACTAGCGGGGGGTTCGAGTTCTTC. Translated: CASSFYGTSGGFEFF.

The sample holds a few counts of this clonotype. This chain joins TRBV5-1 and TRBJ2-3, with 10 nucleotides matching TRBD2. Germline assignment: CDR1 SGHRS and CDR2 YFSETQ. CDR3 length equals 13 residues. V gave up 7 bases and J gave up 1 base; unmatched junction bases: 0. The DNA for the CDR3 is TGCGCCAGCGGGACTAGCGGCACAGATACGCAGTATTTT. Amino acid sequence: CASGTSGTDTQYF.

This clonotype was counted ten times or more. The V gene is TRBV7-2, the J gene TRBJ1-6, with D possibly matching TRBD1 (6 bases). This CDR3 is 15 amino acids long. The V gene lost 2 bases and the J gene lost 7 bases, with 12 bases spanning the gap. From germline, CDR1 is SGHTA and CDR2 FQGNSA. CDR3 sequence (DNA): TGTGCCAGCAGCTTAAAAGGACAGAGCAATTCACCCCTCCACTTT. Protein product: CASSLKGQSNSPLHF.

The rearrangement links TRBV4-1 to TRBJ2-3; TRBD2 matches 8 bases. The CDR3 is 13 amino acids. CDR1 is MGHRA, CDR2 YSYEKL, per germline. V dropped 3 bases and J dropped 7; count of bases not matched to a gene: 3. The CDR3 region has the DNA TGCGCCAGCAGCCAGAATAGCGGGAATACGCAGTATTTT. This codes for CASSQNSGNTQYF.

V usage is TRBV9 and J usage is TRBJ2-1; 7 bases line up with TRBD1. CDR1 and CDR2 from the germline V gene are SGDLS and YYNGEE. J lost 8 bases, V lost 3 bases, and 2 bases had no gene match. CDR3 length: 12 amino acids. The CDR3 protein is CASSETGYEQFF. The CDR3 DNA is TGTGCCAGCAGCGAGACAGGGTATGAGCAGTTCTTC.

This rearrangement joins TRBV5-6 to TRBJ1-6; D is possibly TRBD1 (6 bases). Germline CDR1 is SGHDT and CDR2 is YYEEEE. The V end was cut by 4 bases, the J end by 8 bases, with 16 bases between. CDR3 length equals 15 residues. CDR3 amino acids: CASSPLREGDSPLHF. The CDR3 DNA is TGTGCCAGCAGCCCCCTGAGGGAGGGGGATTCACCCCTCCACTTT.

DNA for the CDR3: TGTGCCAGCAGCTCCAACAGGGGGAGGGATACGCAGTATTTT. Protein product: CASSSNRGRDTQYF. The gene calls are TRBV5-4 and TRBJ2-3; TRBD1 matches at 8 bases. The CDR3 spans 14 residues. V lost 3 bases and J lost 6; bases outside the gene matches: 6. Per germline, CDR1 SGHNT and CDR2 YYREEE (reference sequence).